These 4 T cell receptor beta chains were sequenced from one sample in a study of shared clonotypes between healthy human individuals (TCRdb year 2020). The library was generated by the immunoSEQ multiplex PCR assay. In its TCRdb copy, this immuneACCESS table keeps in-frame sequences only and misses some clones. Where compared with another copy, unresolved V genes explain less than half of these, and the others have no known cause. Recorded for this sample are some 530,000 clones; about 85% of them occurred a single time. In total, the top ten clones hold roughly 12% of the sample. The sample comprised PBMCs. Source of these receptors: a woman aged 35 to 49 in good health. Some clones in this sample may be carry-over from other donors' samples.

This chain connects TRBV7-2 to TRBJ1-1, with D unresolved. CDR3 length: 14 amino acids. V lost 3 bases and J lost 1, with 9 bases in between. The germline gives CDR1 SGHTA, CDR2 FQGNSA. The DNA of the CDR3 is TGTGCCAGCAGCTTGCAAGGCGGGAACACTGAAGCTTTCTTT. Its protein product is CASSLQGGNTEAFF.

Worth noting for this clone: A far more abundant clone sits one base away, making this likely a read error. Different DNA sequences within this sample yield the same CDR3. This rearrangement joins TRBV11-3 to TRBJ2-2, with D tentatively TRBD1 or TRBD2 (5 bases each). From germline, CDR1 is SGHNT and CDR2 YENEEA. The CDR3 is made up of 15 amino acids. CDR3 nucleotides: TGTGCCAGTAGCTTCGGGACCACTGCTAGGGGGGAGCTGTTTTTT. Protein product: CASSFGTTARGELFF.

In this sample, this clone turned up once. This rearrangement joins TRBV7-9 to TRBJ1-4; D may be TRBD1 (5 bases). Germline-derived CDR1 and CDR2 are SEHNR and FQNEAQ (reference sequence). The V and J ends lost 4 bases and 3 bases respectively, with 9 bases between them. The CDR3 consists of 14 residues. The CDR3 protein is CASSSSGSNEKLFF. The CDR3, as DNA: TGTGCCAGCAGCTCCTCAGGGTCTAATGAAAAACTGTTTTTT.

The chain has TRBV2 and TRBJ2-2; 14 nucleotides line up with TRBD2. V dropped 7 bases and J dropped 2; count of bases not matched to a gene: 6. The germline gives CDR1 SNHLY, CDR2 FYNNEI. This CDR3 has 17 residues. The CDR3 is CASTRLAGGPNTGELFF. DNA of the CDR3: TGTGCCAGCACCCGACTAGCGGGAGGGCCAAACACCGGGGAGCTGTTTTTT.